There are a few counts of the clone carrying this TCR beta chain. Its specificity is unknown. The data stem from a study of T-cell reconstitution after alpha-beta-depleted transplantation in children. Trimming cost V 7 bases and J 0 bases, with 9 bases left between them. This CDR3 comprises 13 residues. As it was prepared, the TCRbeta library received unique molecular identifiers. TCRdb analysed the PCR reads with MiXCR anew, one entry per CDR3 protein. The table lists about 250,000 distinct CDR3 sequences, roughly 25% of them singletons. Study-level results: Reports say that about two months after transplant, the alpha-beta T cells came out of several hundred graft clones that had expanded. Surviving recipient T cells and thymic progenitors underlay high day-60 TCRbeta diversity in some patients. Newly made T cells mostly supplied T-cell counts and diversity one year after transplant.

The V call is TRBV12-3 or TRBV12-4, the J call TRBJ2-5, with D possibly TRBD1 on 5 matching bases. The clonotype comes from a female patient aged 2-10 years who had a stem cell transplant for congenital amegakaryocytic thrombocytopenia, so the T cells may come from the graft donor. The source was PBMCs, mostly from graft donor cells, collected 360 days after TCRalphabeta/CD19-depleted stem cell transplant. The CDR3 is CASTKDNQETQYF. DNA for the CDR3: TGTGCCAGCACCAAGGACAACCAAGAGACCCAGTACTTC.